This is a list of T cell receptor beta chains from one sample in a study of cytomegalovirus exposure and HLA in healthy donors. The assay was immunoSEQ multiplex PCR, and TCRdb's table has in-frame clones only and misses some. The sample includes 55,000 to 85,000 clones. Sequences were obtained from PBMCs. The receptors here all came from a woman aged 25 to 39 in good health and CMV-seronegative. The CDR3 runs from the conserved cysteine through the conserved F or W.

cdr3_length	v_call	j_call	cdr3_aa
15	TRBV6-5	TRBJ2-1	CASRPGLAGGYEQFF
15	TRBV7-3	TRBJ2-2	CASSLGATDTGELFF
13	TRBV4-2	TRBJ2-3	CASSQTRGDTQYF
16	TRBV5-1	TRBJ2-2	CASSLTLAGPTGELFF
13	TRBV18	TRBJ2-7	CASSLVWGDEQYF
14	TRBV29-1	TRBJ1-1	CSVFGQGALTEAFF
11	TRBV20-1	TRBJ1-1	CSAPPGIGAFF
14	TRBV5-1	TRBJ2-7	CASSLQGYGYEQYF
13	TRBV9	TRBJ2-7	CASSVARWDEQYF
14	TRBV30	TRBJ1-5	CAWGSNGRQQPQHF
14	TRBV18	TRBJ2-7	CASSPPSNSYEQYF
16	TRBV4-3	TRBJ2-1	CASSQDGASAYNEQFF
13	TRBV9	TRBJ2-1	CASSGTSINEQFF
15	TRBV5-1	TRBJ2-2	CASSFRVEGTGELFF
17	TRBV9	TRBJ1-6	CASTGGTGDQYNSPLHF
14	TRBV6-1	TRBJ1-2	CASSVNRGNYGYTF
13	TRBV5-1	TRBJ1-5	CASSFNPGQPQHF
14	TRBV6-5	TRBJ2-5	CASSRVGLVETQYF
15	TRBV6-5	TRBJ2-7	CASTGGQGFFYEQYF
13	TRBV7-6	TRBJ1-1	CASSLSANTEAFF
14	TRBV5-4	TRBJ2-1	CASSLRGDYNEQFF
11	TRBV30	TRBJ1-2	CAWSVGGGYTF
16	TRBV9	TRBJ2-3	CASSVGGGRATDTQYF
15	TRBV14	TRBJ2-5	CASSHLGQDPVGQYF
15	TRBV30	TRBJ1-4	CAWSVQGTFNEKLFF
15	TRBV6-5	TRBJ1-5	CASSYSTGGNQPQHF
15	TRBV30	TRBJ2-3	CAWSQWQLGTDTQYF
13	TRBV14	TRBJ2-1	CASSQDTIARQFF
16	TRBV7-6	TRBJ1-1	CASSLIPRDRQHEAFF
13	TRBV5-1	TRBJ1-1	CASSLAENTEAFF
17	TRBV7-3	TRBJ2-2	CASSPPRGGPGTGELFF
15	TRBV6-5	TRBJ1-4	CASSTAQAYNEKLFF
13	TRBV7-7	TRBJ2-7	CASSTGLNYEQYF